These 8 T cell receptor beta chains came from one sample sequenced in a study. This table comes from immunoSEQ multiplex PCR, and its TCRdb copy is limited to in-frame clones, with some not included. The sample records tens of thousands of clones, 80% to 95% being singletons. What was sequenced was PBMCs. All receptors come from a middle-aged man with rheumatoid arthritis.

This chain connects TRBV28 to TRBJ1-5, with D unresolved. Trimming pared 7 bases from V and 0 bases from J, leaving 16 bases between. CDR1 is MDHEN and CDR2 is SYDVKM in the germline V gene. This CDR3 has 16 residues. The CDR3 sequence is CASKIRVPASNQPQHF. CDR3 DNA: TGTGCCAGCAAAATACGGGTCCCCGCTAGCAATCAGCCCCAGCATTTT.

The rearrangement joins TRBV7-8 to TRBJ2-2; TRBD2 matches 8 bases. This CDR3 contains 16 residues. The V and J ends lost 3 bases and 4 bases, in that order; junction bases with no gene match: 7. Germline V CDR1 and CDR2: SGHVS, FQNEAQ. The DNA for the CDR3 is TGTGCCAGCAGCTTCGGGGGGGTGAAACTCACCGGGGAGCTGTTTTTT. Its protein product is CASSFGGVKLTGELFF.

This clone was counted a few times. The chain employs TRBV27 and TRBJ1-6, with D perhaps TRBD1 (5 bases). The V and J ends lost 7 bases and 10 bases respectively, with 11 bases between them. The CDR3 totals 12 residues. Germline V gene lookup returns CDR1 MNHEY and CDR2 SMNVEV (reference sequence). The CDR3 sequence: CASMAGWSPLHF. Here the CDR3 DNA reads TGTGCCAGCATGGCAGGGTGGTCACCCCTCCACTTT.

The chain has TRBV7-3 and TRBJ2-2; D uncertain. This CDR3 has 12 residues. V shed 5 bases and J shed 6 bases, with 7 bases lying between them. The germline CDR1 and CDR2 sequences are SGHTA and FQGTGA. DNA of the CDR3: TGTGCCAGCAGCCCCACCCCCGGGGAGCTGTTTTTT. Translated: CASSPTPGELFF. The variable domain in full, with the rest retrieved from reference TRBV7-3 and TRBJ2-2, is GAGVSQTPSNKVTEKGKYVELRCDPISGHTALYWYRQSLGQGPEFLIYFQGTGAADDSGLPNDRFFAVRPEGSVSTLKIQRTERGDSAVYLCASSPTPGELFFGEGSRLTVL.

The chain is built from TRBV2 and TRBJ1-2; D gene unclear. CDR1 is SNHLY and CDR2 is FYNNEI in the germline V gene. There are 15 residues in the CDR3. With 10 bases removed from V and 7 bases from J, the gap between germline ends came to 25 bases. Here the CDR3 DNA reads TGTGCCACCCCAGAGGAGGGTTCGCGAATATTTGGCTACACCTTC. The encoded protein is CATPEEGSRIFGYTF.

The chain couples TRBV7-3 to TRBJ2-3, with D possibly being TRBD2 (6 bases). In germline, CDR1 is SGHTA, CDR2 FQGTGA. The ends were cut back, 3 bases at V and 0 bases at J, with 13 bases in the middle. The CDR3 spans 16 residues. The CDR3, as DNA: TGTGCCAGCAGCTTCGGGGTTGCGGGGAGCACAGATACGCAGTATTTT. It codes for CASSFGVAGSTDTQYF.

The chain recombines TRBV19 with TRBJ2-5, with D maybe TRBD2 (5 bases). The CDR3 is made up of 14 amino acids. Germline V CDR1 and CDR2: LNHDA, SQIVND (reference sequence). The ends were cut back, 5 bases at V and 4 bases at J, with 14 bases in the middle. The CDR3 nucleotides are TGTGCCAGTAGTCCCCTTCGGGGTACAGAGACCCAGTACTTC. It encodes CASSPLRGTETQYF.

This sequence joins TRBV6-1 and TRBJ1-2, with D possibly matching TRBD1 (5 bases). Between the trimmed V and J ends, which lost 0 bases and 7 bases, there was a span of 15 bases. CDR1 is MNHNS, CDR2 SASEGT, per germline. The CDR3 runs 15 residues. The CDR3 nucleotides read TGTGCCAGCAGTGAAGCAGGGCCTTCTAGGGGTGGCTACACCTTC. Amino acid sequence: CASSEAGPSRGGYTF.